This T cell receptor (beta chain) was identified during a study of blood T cell repertoires in COVID-19. Study details: Samples taken during acute and convalescent COVID-19 were collected in the United States, Italy and Spain.

Methods used by the authors: Amplification of reference gene primers provided the estimated nucleated cell counts. This table comes from immunoSEQ multiplex PCR, and its TCRdb copy is limited to in-frame clones, with some not included. V and J calls and clone size are as listed in that table; D and trimming were resolved from the DNA. Seen here are approximately 280,000 clones, approximately 85% observed once, and the top ten hold approximately 9.9%. This clone was seen just once. The germline gives CDR1 LGHDT, CDR2 YNNKEL (reference sequence). The CDR3 totals 13 residues. The germline V and J ends were trimmed by 2 bases and 5 bases, with 9 bases remaining between them.

J is TRBJ1-2 and V is TRBV3-1 (or the pseudogene TRBV3-2); D perhaps matches TRBD1 (5 bases). The receptor was isolated from a woman in her 70s with acute or convalescent COVID-19. The sample taken for sequencing was peripheral blood. CDR3 residues: CASSQSGSYGYTF. The CDR3 DNA reads TGTGCCAGCAGCCAATCAGGGTCATATGGCTACACCTTC.